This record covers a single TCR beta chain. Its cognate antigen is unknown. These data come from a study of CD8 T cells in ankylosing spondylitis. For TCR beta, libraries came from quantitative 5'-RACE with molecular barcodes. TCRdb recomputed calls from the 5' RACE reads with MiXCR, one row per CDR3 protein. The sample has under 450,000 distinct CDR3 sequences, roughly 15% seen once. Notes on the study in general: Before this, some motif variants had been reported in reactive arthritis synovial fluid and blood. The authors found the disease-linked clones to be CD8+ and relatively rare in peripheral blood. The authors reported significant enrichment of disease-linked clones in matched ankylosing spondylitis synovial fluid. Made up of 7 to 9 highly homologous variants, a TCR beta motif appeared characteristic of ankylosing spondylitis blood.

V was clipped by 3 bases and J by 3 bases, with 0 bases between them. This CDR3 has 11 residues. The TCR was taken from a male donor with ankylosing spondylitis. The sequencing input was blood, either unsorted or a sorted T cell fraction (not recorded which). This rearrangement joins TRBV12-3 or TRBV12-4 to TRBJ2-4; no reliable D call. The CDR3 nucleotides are TGTGCCAGCAGTTTCAAAAACATTCAGTACTTC. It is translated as CASSFKNIQYF.